The T cell receptor (beta chain) under discussion was sequenced for a study of blood T cell repertoires in COVID-19. The data were produced by immunoSEQ multiplex PCR, yet TCRdb's version contains in-frame clones alone and is incomplete. The sample lists 200,000 to 300,000 clones; roughly 87% were seen once. CDR1 is SGHKS and CDR2 is YYEKEE in the germline V gene (reference sequence). The CDR3 is 14 amino acids. V was clipped by 0 bases and J by 3 bases, with 7 bases between them. The source material was PBMCs or T cells enriched from blood (not recorded which). The genes are TRBV5-5 and TRBJ1-5; TRBD1 is a possible D gene (5 bases). The sequence was collected from a woman aged 25 to 39 with acute COVID-19. The CDR3 loop is CASSLGQFNQPQHF. The CDR3 nucleotides are TGTGCCAGCAGCTTGGGACAGTTCAATCAGCCCCAGCATTTT. Drawing the rest from reference TRBV5-5 and TRBJ1-5, the complete variable domain is DAGVTQSPTHLIKTRGQQVTLRCSPISGHKSVSWYQQVLGQGPQFIFQYYEKEERGRGNFPDRFSARQFPNYSSELNVNALLLGDSALYLCASSLGQFNQPQHFGDGTRLSIL.